This TCR beta chain comes out of a study of CD8 T cells in Susac syndrome. Per the germline V gene, CDR1 is KGHSH and CDR2 is LQKENI. The ends were cut back, 1 base at V and 4 bases at J, with 7 bases in the middle. This CDR3 comprises 14 residues. An input of about 0.5 to 1 ug of RNA was subjected to reverse transcription using random hexamers. It was immunoSEQ multiplex PCR that amplified TCR beta CDR3 across 54 Vbeta and 13 Jbeta. TCRdb independently ran MiXCR on the immunoSEQ multiplex PCR reads; one entry per CDR3 protein. The repertoire holds a few hundred thousand distinct CDR3 sequences, 93% seen once, with around 0.07% in the top ten. The study sequenced TCR beta in blood CD8+ and CD4+ T cells. The multiple sclerosis control group comprised treatment-naive patients with stable or active relapsing-remitting disease. The CD8+ and CD4+ T cells were negatively isolated, with the TEMRA cells enriched by FACS.

Sequencing used CD4+ T cells from PBMCs. The clonotype comes from a human donor with multiple sclerosis. V gene TRBV18 combines with J gene TRBJ2-2, with D unresolved. Written as DNA, the CDR3 is TGTGCCAGCTCACCACTGGAGAGCACCGGGGAGCTGTTTTTT. Translating gives CASSPLESTGELFF.